This T cell receptor beta chain was found in a study of blood T cell repertoires in COVID-19. V was pared by 1 base and J by 2 bases, with 11 bases between. The CDR3 is 16 residues long. Germline V CDR1 and CDR2: SGHDN, FVKESK. Profiling relied on immunoSEQ multiplex PCR, and the TCRdb table lists in-frame clones only, not all of them. The sample contains 95,000 to 100,000 clones, 85% of which appear only once. The source of this sequence is a woman aged 70-85 years with active or convalescent COVID-19. The sequenced sample consisted of peripheral blood. The chain employs TRBV14 and TRBJ2-2; maybe TRBD1 (5 bases). CDR3 in DNA: TGTGCCAGCAGCCAAGGCGTGACAGCTAACACCGGGGAGCTGTTTTTT. Protein: CASSQGVTANTGELFF.